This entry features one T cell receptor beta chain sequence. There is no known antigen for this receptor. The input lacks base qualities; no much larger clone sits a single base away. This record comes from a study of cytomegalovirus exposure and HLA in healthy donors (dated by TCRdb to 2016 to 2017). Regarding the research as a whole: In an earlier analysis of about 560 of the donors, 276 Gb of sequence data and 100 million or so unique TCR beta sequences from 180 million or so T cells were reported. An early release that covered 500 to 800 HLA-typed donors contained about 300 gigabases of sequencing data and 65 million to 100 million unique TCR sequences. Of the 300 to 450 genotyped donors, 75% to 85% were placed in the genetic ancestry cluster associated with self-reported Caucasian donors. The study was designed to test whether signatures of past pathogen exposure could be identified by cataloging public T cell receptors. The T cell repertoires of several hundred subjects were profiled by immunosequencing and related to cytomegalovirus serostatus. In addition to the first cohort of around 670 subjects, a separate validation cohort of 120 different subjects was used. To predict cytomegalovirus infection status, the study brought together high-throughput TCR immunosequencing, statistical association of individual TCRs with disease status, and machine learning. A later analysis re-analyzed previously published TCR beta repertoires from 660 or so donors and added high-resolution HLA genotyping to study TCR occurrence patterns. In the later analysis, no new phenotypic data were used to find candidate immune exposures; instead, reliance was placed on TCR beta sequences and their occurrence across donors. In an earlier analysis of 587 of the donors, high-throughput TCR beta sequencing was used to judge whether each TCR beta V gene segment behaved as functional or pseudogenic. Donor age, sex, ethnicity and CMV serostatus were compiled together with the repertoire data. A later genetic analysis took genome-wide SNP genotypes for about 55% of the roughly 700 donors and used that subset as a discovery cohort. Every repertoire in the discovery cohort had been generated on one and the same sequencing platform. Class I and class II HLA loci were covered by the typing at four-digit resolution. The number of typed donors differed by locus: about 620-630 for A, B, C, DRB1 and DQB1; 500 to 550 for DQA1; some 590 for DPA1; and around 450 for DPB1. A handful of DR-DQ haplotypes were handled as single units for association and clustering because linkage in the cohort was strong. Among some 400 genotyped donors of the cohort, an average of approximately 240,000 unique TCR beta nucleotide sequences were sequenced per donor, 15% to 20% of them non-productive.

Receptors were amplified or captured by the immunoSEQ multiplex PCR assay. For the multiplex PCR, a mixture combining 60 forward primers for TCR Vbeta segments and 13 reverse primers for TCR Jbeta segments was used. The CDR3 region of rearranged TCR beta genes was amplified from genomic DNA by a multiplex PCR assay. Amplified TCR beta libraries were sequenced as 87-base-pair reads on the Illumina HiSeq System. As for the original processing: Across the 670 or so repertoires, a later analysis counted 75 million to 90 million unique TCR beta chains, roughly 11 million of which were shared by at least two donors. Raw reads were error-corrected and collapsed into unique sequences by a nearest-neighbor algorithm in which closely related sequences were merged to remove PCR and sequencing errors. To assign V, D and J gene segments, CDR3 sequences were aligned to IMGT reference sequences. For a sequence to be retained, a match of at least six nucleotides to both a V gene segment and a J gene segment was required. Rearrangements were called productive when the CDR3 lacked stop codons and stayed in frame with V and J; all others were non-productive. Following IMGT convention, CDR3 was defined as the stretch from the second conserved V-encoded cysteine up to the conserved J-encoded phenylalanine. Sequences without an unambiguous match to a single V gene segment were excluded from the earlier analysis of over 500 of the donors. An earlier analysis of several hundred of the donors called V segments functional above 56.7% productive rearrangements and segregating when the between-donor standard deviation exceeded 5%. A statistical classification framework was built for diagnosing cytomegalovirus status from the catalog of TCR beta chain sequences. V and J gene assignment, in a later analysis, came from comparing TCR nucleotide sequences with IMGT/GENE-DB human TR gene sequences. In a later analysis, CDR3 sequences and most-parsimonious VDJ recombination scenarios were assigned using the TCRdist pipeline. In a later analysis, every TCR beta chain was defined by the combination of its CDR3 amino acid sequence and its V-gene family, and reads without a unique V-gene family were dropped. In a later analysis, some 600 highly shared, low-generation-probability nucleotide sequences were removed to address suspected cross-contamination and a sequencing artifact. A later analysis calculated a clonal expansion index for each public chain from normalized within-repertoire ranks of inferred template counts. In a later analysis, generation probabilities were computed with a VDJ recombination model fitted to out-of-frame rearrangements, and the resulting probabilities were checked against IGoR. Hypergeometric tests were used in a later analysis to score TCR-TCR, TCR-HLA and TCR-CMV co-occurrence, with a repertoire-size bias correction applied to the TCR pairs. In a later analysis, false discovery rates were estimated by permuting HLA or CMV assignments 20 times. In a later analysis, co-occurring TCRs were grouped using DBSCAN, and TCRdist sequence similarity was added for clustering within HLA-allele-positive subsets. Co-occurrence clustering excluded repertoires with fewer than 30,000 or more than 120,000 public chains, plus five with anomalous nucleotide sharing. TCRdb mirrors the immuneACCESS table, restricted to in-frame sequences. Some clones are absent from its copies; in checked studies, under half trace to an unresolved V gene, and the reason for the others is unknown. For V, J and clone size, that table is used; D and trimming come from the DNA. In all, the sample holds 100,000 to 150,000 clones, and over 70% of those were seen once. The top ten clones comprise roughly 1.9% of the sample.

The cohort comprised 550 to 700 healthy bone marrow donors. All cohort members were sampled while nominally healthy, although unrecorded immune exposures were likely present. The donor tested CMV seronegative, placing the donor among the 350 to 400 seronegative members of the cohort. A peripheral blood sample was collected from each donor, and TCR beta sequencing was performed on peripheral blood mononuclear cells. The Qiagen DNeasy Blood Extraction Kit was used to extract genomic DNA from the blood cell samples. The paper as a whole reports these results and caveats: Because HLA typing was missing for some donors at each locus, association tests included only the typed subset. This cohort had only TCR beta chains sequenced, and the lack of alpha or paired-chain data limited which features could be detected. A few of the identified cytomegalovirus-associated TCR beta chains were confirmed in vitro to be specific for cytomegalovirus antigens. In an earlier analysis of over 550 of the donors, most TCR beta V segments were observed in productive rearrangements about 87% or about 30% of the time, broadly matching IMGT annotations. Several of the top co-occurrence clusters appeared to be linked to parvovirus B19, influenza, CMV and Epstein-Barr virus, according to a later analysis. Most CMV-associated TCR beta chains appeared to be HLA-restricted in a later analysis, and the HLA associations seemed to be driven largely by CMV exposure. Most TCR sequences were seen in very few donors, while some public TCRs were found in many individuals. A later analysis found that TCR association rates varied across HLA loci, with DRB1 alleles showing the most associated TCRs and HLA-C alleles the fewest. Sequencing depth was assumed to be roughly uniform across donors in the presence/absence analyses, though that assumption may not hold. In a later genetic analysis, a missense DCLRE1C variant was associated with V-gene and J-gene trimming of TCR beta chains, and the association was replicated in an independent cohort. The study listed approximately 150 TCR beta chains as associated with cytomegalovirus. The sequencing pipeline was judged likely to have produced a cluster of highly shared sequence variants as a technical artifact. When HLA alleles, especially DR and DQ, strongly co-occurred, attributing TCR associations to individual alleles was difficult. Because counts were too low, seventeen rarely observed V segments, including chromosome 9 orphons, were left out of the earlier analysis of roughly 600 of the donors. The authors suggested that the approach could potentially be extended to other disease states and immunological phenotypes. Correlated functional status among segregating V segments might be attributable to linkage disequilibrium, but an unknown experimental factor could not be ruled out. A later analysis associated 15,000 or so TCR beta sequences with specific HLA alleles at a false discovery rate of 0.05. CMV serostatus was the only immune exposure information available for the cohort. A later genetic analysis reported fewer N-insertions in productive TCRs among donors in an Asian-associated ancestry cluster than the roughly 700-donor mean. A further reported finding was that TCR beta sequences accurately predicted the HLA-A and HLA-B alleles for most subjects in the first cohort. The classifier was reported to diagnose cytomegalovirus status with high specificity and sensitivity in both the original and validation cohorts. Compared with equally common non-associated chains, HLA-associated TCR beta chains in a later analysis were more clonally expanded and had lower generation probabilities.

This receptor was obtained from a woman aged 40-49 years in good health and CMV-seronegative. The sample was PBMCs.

The DNA sequence follows: TGCGCCAGCAGCTGGTCTGAGTCGAACCCGTCCTACGAGCAGTACTTC. The encoded protein is CASSWSESNPSYEQYF. The chain uses TRBV5-1 and TRBJ2-7; the D gene is not confidently resolved. The CDR3 contains 16 residues, cysteine and phenylalanine counted. The CDR3 DNA has 48 bases and is translated from base 1. The germline ends are 17 bases apart after V is trimmed by 3 bases and J by 1 base. The germline V gene gives CDR1 as SGHRS and CDR2 as YFSETQ.